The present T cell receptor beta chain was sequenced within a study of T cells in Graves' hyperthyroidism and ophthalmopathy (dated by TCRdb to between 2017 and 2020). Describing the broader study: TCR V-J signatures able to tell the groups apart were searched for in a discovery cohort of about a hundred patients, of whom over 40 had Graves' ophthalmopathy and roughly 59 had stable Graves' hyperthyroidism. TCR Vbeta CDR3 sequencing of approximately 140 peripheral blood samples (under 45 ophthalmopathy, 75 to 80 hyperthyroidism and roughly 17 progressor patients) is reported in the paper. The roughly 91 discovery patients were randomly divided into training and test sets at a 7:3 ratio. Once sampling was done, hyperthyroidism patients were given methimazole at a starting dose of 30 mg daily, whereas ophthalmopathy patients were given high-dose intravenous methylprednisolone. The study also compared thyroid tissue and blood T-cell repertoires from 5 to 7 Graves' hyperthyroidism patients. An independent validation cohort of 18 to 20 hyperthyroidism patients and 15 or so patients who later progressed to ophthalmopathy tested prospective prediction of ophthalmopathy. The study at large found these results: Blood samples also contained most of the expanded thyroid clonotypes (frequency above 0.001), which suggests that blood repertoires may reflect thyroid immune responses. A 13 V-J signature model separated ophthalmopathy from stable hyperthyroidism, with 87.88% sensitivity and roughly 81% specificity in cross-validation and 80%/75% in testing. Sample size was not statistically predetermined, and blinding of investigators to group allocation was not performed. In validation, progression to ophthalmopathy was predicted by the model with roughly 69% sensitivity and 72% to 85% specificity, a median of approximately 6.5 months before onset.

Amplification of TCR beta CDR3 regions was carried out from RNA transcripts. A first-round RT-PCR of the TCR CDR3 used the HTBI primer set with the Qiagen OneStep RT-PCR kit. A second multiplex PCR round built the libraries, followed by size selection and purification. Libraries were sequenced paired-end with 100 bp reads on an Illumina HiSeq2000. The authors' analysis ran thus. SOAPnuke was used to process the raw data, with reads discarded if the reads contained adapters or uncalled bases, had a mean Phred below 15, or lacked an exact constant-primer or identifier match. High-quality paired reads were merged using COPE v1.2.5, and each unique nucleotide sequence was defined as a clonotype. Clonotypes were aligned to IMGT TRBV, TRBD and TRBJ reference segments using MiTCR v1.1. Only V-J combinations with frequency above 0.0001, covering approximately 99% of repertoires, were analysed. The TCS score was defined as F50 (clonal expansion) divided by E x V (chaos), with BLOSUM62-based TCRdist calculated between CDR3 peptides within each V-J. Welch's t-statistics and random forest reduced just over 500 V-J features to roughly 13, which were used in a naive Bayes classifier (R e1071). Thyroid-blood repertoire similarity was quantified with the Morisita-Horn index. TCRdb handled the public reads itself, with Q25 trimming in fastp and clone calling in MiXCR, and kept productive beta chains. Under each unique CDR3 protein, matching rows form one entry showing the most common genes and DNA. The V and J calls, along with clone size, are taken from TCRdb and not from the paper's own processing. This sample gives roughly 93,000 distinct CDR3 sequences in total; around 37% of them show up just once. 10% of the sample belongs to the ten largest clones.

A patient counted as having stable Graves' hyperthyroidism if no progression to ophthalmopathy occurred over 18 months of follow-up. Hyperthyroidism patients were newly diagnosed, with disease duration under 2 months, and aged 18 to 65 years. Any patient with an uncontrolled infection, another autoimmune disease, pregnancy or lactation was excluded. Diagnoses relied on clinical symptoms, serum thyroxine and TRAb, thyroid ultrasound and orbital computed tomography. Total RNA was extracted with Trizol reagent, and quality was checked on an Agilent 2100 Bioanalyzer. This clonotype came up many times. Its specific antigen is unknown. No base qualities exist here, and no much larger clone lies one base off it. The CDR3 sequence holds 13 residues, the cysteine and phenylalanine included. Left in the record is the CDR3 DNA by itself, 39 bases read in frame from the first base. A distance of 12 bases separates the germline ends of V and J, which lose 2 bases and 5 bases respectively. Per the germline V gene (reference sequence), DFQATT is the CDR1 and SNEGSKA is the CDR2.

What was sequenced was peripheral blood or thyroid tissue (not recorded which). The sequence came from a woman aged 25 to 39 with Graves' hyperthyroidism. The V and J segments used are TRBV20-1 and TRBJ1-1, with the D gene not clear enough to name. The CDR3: CSARPSGTTEAFF. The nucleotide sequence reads TGCAGTGCTAGACCCTCGGGCACAACTGAAGCTTTCTTT.